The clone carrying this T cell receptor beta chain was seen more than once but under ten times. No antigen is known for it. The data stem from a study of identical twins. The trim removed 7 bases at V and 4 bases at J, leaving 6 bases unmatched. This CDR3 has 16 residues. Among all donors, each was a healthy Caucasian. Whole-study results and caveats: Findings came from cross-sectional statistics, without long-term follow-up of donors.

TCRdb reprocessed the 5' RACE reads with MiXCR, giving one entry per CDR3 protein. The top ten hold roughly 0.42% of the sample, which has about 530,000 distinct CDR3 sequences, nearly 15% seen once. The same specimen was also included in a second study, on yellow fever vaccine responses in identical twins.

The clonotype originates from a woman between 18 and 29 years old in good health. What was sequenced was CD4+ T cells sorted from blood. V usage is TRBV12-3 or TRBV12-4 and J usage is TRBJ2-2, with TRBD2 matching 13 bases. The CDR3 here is CASKLAGGPFTGELFF. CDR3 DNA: TGTGCCAGCAAACTAGCGGGGGGGCCGTTCACCGGGGAGCTGTTTTTT.